This T cell receptor beta chain was sequenced in a study of T-cell reconstitution after alpha-beta-depleted transplantation in children. Findings and limits, study-wide: Several hundred rapidly expanded clones from non-depleted graft cells reportedly supplied alpha-beta T cells about two months post-transplant. Newly produced T cells mostly accounted for T-cell counts and diversity one year post-transplant.

This CDR3 spans 13 amino acids. Germline V CDR1 and CDR2: MNHEY, SVGEGT. The ends were cut back, 8 bases at V and 4 bases at J, with 14 bases in the middle. Preparing the TCRbeta library involved the use of unique molecular identifiers. From the PCR reads, TCRdb called clonotypes with MiXCR, one entry per CDR3 protein. This repertoire shows around 580,000 distinct CDR3 sequences, roughly 23% found once; its top ten account for 13% to 15%. A remark on this clonotype: Its antigen is as yet unknown.

This sample comprised PBMCs, mostly from graft donor cells, obtained 360 days after TCRalphabeta/CD19-depleted stem cell transplant. The sequence was obtained from a boy under three years old who had a stem cell transplant for acute myeloid leukemia, so the T cells may come from the graft donor. The chain uses TRBV6-2 or TRBV6-3 and TRBJ1-1; a weak D match, TRBD1 (6 bases). The CDR3 here is CASRKGGITEAFF. CDR3 in DNA: TGTGCCAGCCGTAAGGGGGGGATCACTGAAGCTTTCTTT.